Presented here are 7 T cell receptor beta chains from one specimen sequenced in a study of blood T cell repertoires in COVID-19. Measured with immunoSEQ multiplex PCR; TCRdb has only the in-frame clones, and not every one. The sample includes over 150,000 clones, 80% to 90% of them seen just once. Sample: peripheral blood. These receptors were taken from a woman aged 55-70 years who had recovered from COVID-19.

This clone has just one count. This chain uses TRBV6-1 with TRBJ1-1; D is uncertain. Germline V gene lookup returns CDR1 MNHNS and CDR2 SASEGT. This CDR3 contains 15 residues. Trimming removed 2 bases at V and 0 bases at J, with 10 bases between. The CDR3 region has the DNA TGTGCCAGCAGTGAAATGGGGAGGATGAACACTGAAGCTTTCTTT. Translation gives CASSEMGRMNTEAFF.

This rearrangement joins TRBV30 to TRBJ1-2, with D perhaps matching TRBD1 (5 bases). The CDR3 totals 13 residues. V was pared by 5 bases and J by 1 base, with 11 bases between. Germline V gene data show CDR1 as GTSNPN and CDR2 as SVGIG (reference sequence). The CDR3 loop reads CAWLTDNNYGYTF. For the CDR3, the DNA is TGTGCCTGGTTGACAGATAATAACTATGGCTACACCTTC.

Here the CDR3 DNA reads TGTGCCAGCAGCTTGGACAGATCAACTAATGAAAAACTGTTTTTT. This gives the protein CASSLDRSTNEKLFF. V gene TRBV5-4 combines with J gene TRBJ1-4; D is unclear. V shed 0 bases and J shed 0 bases, with 6 bases lying between them. In germline, CDR1 is SGHNT, CDR2 YYREEE (reference sequence). The CDR3 is made up of 15 amino acids.

The chain links TRBV5-1 to TRBJ2-2; 8 bases line up with TRBD1. The CDR3 has 15 amino acids. The V gene end was trimmed by 7 bases and the J gene end by 2 bases; junction bases not matched to a gene: 7. Germline CDR1 is SGHRS and CDR2 is YFSETQ. The CDR3 bases are TGCGCCAGCGCCTCAGGGGGCGCTAACACCGGGGAGCTGTTTTTT. Translating it yields CASASGGANTGELFF.

The chain has TRBV28 and TRBJ1-4; weak D call: TRBD1 (5 bases). The CDR3 has 14 amino acids. V lost 2 bases to trimming and J lost 7 bases, with 11 bases between them. The V gene's germline CDR1 is MDHEN and CDR2 SYDVKM. The CDR3 DNA sequence: TGTGCCAGCAGTTTAGCAGGGATCGGTGAAAAACTGTTTTTT. It yields the protein CASSLAGIGEKLFF. Together with reference TRBV28 and TRBJ1-4, the CDR3 gives the full variable domain: DVKVTQSSRYLVKRTGEKVFLECVQDMDHENMFWYRQDPGLGLRLIYFSYDVKMKEKGDIPEGYSVSREKKERFSLILESASTNQTSMYLCASSLAGIGEKLFFGSGTQLSVL.

The chain is built from TRBV6-5 and TRBJ2-5, with a weak D call TRBD1 (7 bases). The CDR3 sequence is 14 residues long. Trimming removed 8 bases from V and 7 bases from J, with 20 bases in between. Germline values: CDR1 MNHEY, CDR2 SVGAGI. The CDR3 reads CASWDSWGAGTQYF. DNA of the CDR3: TGTGCCAGCTGGGACAGTTGGGGAGCGGGGACCCAGTACTTC.

The rearrangement uses TRBV19 and TRBJ1-1; D may be TRBD1 (5 bases). The germline V and J ends were trimmed by 7 bases and 0 bases, with 18 bases remaining between them. CDR3 length equals 16 residues. The germline V gene encodes CDR1 LNHDA and CDR2 SQIVND (reference sequence). The CDR3 sequence: CASTPGQFMMNTEAFF. CDR3 coding DNA: TGTGCCAGTACCCCAGGGCAGTTTATGATGAACACTGAAGCTTTCTTT.